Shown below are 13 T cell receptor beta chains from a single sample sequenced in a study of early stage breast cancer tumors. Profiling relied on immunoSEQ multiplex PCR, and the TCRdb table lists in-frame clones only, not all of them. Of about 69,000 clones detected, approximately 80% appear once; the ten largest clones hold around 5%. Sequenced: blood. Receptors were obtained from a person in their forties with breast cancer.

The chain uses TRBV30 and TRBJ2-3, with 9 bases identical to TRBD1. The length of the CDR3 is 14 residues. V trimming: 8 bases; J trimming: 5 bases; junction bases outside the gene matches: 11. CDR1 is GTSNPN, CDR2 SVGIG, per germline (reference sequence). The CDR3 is CAGSTDRGGDTQYF. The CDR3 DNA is TGTGCCGGGTCCACTGACAGGGGGGGAGATACGCAGTATTTT.

Written as DNA, the CDR3 is TGCAGCGTTGAAGCGGAACACCCCAATTTATCCTACAATGAGCAGTTCTTC. It yields the protein CSVEAEHPNLSYNEQFF. This chain connects TRBV29-1 to TRBJ2-1; no firm D call. Trimming cost V 1 base and J 1 base, with 17 bases left between them. The CDR3 is 17 amino acids. CDR1 is SQVTM, CDR2 ANQGSEA, per germline.

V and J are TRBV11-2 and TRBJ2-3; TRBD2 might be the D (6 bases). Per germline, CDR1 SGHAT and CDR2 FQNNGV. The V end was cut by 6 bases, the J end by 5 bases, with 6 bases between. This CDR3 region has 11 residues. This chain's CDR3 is CASRGGDTQYF. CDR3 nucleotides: TGTGCCAGCAGGGGGGGAGATACGCAGTATTTT.

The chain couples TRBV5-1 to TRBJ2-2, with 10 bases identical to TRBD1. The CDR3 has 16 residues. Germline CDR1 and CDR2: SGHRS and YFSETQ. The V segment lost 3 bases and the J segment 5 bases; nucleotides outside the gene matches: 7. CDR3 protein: CASSSRTGGGTGELFF. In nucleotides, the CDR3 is TGCGCCAGCAGCTCCAGGACAGGGGGTGGAACCGGGGAGCTGTTTTTT.

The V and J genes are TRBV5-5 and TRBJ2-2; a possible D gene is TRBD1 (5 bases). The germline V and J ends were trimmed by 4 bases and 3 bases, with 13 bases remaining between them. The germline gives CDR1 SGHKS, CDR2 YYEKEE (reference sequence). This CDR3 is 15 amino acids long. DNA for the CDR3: TGTGCCAGCAGCCAGGACCCGACAGACACCGGGGAGCTGTTTTTT. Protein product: CASSQDPTDTGELFF.

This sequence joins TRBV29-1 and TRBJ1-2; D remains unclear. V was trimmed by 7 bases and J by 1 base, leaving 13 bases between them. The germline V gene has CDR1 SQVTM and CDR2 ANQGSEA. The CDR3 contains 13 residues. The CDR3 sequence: CSAQAPINYGYTF. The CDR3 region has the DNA TGCAGCGCGCAGGCGCCAATTAACTATGGCTACACCTTC. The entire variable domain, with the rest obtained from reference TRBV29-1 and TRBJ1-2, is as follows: SAVISQKPSRDICQRGTSLTIQCQVDSQVTMMFWYRQQPGQSLTLIATANQGSEATYESGFVIDKFPISRPNLTFSTLTVSNMSPEDSSIYLCSAQAPINYGYTFGSGTRLTVV.

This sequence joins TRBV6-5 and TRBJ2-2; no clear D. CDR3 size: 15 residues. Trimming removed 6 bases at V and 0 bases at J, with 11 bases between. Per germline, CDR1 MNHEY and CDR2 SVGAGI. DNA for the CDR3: TGTGCCAGCAGCTCACTGAGCGCGAACACCGGGGAGCTGTTTTTT. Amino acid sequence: CASSSLSANTGELFF.

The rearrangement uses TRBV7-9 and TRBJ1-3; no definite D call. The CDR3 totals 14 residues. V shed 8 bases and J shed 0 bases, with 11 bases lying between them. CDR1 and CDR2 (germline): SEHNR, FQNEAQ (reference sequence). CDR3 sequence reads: CASLVESSGNTIYF. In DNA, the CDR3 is TGTGCCAGCCTGGTTGAGAGCTCTGGAAACACCATATATTTT.

CDR3 bases: TGTGCCTGGAGTAGGGGACTAGCGGGAGACGAGCAGTACTTC. Residues: CAWSRGLAGDEQYF. The chain links TRBV30 to TRBJ2-7; 14 bases fit TRBD2. Losses at the gene ends were 2 bases for V and 5 bases for J; bases not matched to a gene: 2. CDR3 length equals 14 residues. In germline, CDR1 is GTSNPN, CDR2 SVGIG (reference sequence).

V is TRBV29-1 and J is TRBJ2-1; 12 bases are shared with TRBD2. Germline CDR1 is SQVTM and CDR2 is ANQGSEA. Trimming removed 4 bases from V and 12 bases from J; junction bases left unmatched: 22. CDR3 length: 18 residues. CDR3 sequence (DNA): TGCAGCGTTGCCAATACGGGGACAGGGGACTTACTAGCGGGAGGGCAGTTCTTC. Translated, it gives CSVANTGTGDLLAGGQFF.

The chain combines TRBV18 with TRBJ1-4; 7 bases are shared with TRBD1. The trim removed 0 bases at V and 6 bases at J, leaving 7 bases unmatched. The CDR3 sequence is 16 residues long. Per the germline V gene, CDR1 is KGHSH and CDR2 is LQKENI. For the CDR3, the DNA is TGTGCCAGCTCACCACCGTTCGGGCAGGGGGATGAAAAACTGTTTTTT. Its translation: CASSPPFGQGDEKLFF.

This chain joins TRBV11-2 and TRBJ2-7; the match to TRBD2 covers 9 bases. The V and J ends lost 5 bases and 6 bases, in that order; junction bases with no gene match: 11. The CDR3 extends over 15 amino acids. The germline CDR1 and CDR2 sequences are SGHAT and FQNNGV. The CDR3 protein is CASSPPEGLAGEQYF. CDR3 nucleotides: TGTGCCAGCAGCCCACCGGAGGGACTAGCTGGCGAGCAGTACTTC.

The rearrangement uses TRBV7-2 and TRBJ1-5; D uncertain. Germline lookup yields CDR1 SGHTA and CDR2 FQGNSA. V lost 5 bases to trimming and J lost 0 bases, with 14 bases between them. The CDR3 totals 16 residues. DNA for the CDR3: TGTGCCAGCAGCCTAATGGGTCAGGATAGCAATCAGCCCCAGCATTTT. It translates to CASSLMGQDSNQPQHF.